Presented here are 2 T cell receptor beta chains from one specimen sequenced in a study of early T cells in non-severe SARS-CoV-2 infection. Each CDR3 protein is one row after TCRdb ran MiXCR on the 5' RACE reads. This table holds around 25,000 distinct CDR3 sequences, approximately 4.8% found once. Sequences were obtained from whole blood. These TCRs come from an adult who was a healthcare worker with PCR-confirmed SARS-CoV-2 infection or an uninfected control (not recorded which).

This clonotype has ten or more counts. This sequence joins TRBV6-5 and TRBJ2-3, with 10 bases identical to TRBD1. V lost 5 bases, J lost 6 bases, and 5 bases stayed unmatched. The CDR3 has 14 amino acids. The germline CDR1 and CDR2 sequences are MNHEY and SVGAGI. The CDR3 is CASSDRGRADTQYF. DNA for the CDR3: TGTGCCAGCAGTGACAGGGGGCGGGCTGATACGCAGTATTTT.

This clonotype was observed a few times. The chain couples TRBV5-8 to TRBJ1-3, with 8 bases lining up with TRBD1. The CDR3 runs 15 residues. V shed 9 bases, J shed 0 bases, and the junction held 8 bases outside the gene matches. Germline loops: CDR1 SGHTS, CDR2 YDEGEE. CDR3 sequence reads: CATSSGGLSGNTIYF. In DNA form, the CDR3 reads TGTGCCACCTCCTCAGGGGGCCTCTCTGGAAACACCATATATTTT.